The 10 T cell receptor beta chains in this list originate from one sample, sequenced in a study of blood T cell repertoires in COVID-19. Sequenced by immunoSEQ multiplex PCR; TCRdb stores in-frame clones only, minus some. The table lists some 300,000 clones, 75% to 90% of them singletons, with roughly 6.1% in the top ten. Sequences were obtained from peripheral blood. These TCRs come from a woman between 50 and 59 years old with COVID-19, enrolled during active disease.

The chain carries TRBV19 and TRBJ2-7; D may be TRBD1 (6 bases). The CDR3 runs 13 residues. Germline assignment: CDR1 LNHDA and CDR2 SQIVND (reference sequence). V lost 3 bases, J lost 4 bases, and 10 bases lay in between. The CDR3 nucleotides read TGTGCCAGTAGTATGGGGGCGGATTACGAGCAGTACTTC. Translated, it gives CASSMGADYEQYF.

The chain joins TRBV3-1 (or the pseudogene TRBV3-2) to TRBJ2-3; maybe TRBD1 (6 bases). The CDR3 is 12 residues long. V lost 2 bases and J 13 bases, leaving 13 bases between the germline ends. The germline CDR1 and CDR2 sequences are LGHDT and YNNKEL (reference sequence). CDR3 sequence (DNA): TGTGCCAGCAGCCAACTTTCAGGGGCTAAGTATTTT. Its translation is CASSQLSGAKYF.

This chain joins TRBV18 and TRBJ2-7; possible D gene TRBD2, 5 bases. The CDR3 has 15 residues. Trimming took off 1 base at V and 1 base at J, with 11 bases between the two ends. Germline V gene data show CDR1 as KGHSH and CDR2 as LQKENI. CDR3 loop: CASSPRLRESYEQYF. The DNA of the CDR3 is TGTGCCAGCTCACCACGTTTACGGGAATCCTACGAGCAGTACTTC.

The chain uses TRBV5-1 and TRBJ2-5, with D tentatively TRBD2 (6 bases). Germline CDR1 and CDR2: SGHRS and YFSETQ. The CDR3 consists of 15 residues. The V end lost 4 bases, the J end lost 5 bases, and 18 bases lay between the germline ends. The CDR3 protein is CASSPGTLSRETQYF. In nucleotides, the CDR3 is TGCGCCAGCAGCCCAGGGACTCTCTCCAGGGAGACCCAGTACTTC.

This clone was seen just once. J is TRBJ1-1 and V is TRBV3-1 (or the pseudogene TRBV3-2); D is possibly TRBD1 (6 bases). Per the germline V gene, CDR1 is LGHDT and CDR2 is YNNKEL (reference sequence). V lost 3 bases to trimming and J lost 5 bases, with 13 bases between them. This CDR3 comprises 14 residues. The CDR3 DNA follows: TGTGCCAGCAGCCAGTTCAGGGGATTGACTGAAGCTTTCTTT. Encoded protein: CASSQFRGLTEAFF.

CDR3: CASSFSGGALTDTQYF. The CDR3 region has the DNA TGTGCCAGCAGCTTTAGCGGAGGGGCCCTCACAGATACGCAGTATTTT. The gene calls are TRBV7-8 and TRBJ2-3, with D possibly TRBD2 on 6 matching bases. The CDR3 totals 16 residues. The germline V gene encodes CDR1 SGHVS and CDR2 FQNEAQ. The ends were cut back, 3 bases at V and 2 bases at J, with 15 bases in the middle.

Regarding this clone: Other DNA sequences of this sample code for an identical CDR3. The chain recombines TRBV5-1 with TRBJ1-5; 9 nucleotides align to TRBD1. The CDR3 sequence is 16 residues long. Per germline, CDR1 SGHRS and CDR2 YFSETQ. The V and J ends lost 2 bases and 1 base, in that order; junction bases with no gene match: 4. Here the CDR3 DNA reads TGCGCCAGCAGCTTAGGGACAGGGAACAGCAATCAGCCCCAGCATTTT. Encoded protein: CASSLGTGNSNQPQHF.

The V gene is TRBV5-4, the J gene TRBJ2-2, with a tentative D call TRBD1 (5 bases). This CDR3 spans 14 amino acids. Germline V gene data show CDR1 as SGHNT and CDR2 as YYREEE (reference sequence). Trimming took 1 base from V and 5 from J, leaving 9 bases between them. The CDR3 protein is CASSLRGITGELFF. The CDR3 DNA reads TGTGCCAGCAGCTTGAGGGGAATTACCGGGGAGCTGTTTTTT.

CDR3 DNA: TGTGCCAGCAGCGTAGATGTGAGCGGAGCTTACAATGAGCAGTTCTTC. Residues: CASSVDVSGAYNEQFF. The rearrangement joins TRBV9 to TRBJ2-1; TRBD2 is a possible D gene (5 bases). The CDR3 spans 16 residues. Looked up from germline, CDR1 is SGDLS and CDR2 is YYNGEE. The V end lost 0 bases, the J end lost 4 bases, and 14 bases lay between the germline ends.

The rearrangement links TRBV29-1 to TRBJ2-3; tentatively, D is TRBD2 (5 bases). Germline V gene sequence: CDR1 SQVTM, CDR2 ANQGSEA. The germline V and J ends were trimmed by 3 bases and 0 bases, with 10 bases remaining between them. The CDR3 totals 14 residues. The CDR3 loop is CSVEGSGSTDTQYF. The CDR3 DNA reads TGCAGCGTTGAGGGCTCGGGGAGCACAGATACGCAGTATTTT.